This record covers a single TCR beta chain. No antigen is known for it. The CDR3 sequence is 15 residues long. V dropped 5 bases and J dropped 5; count of bases not matched to a gene: 11. This sample is drawn from a study of identical twins. TCRdb fed the 5' RACE reads into MiXCR, producing one record per CDR3 protein. The sample consists of approximately 470,000 distinct CDR3 sequences, 13% to 15% of them appearing once. Whole-study results and caveats: Among beta out-of-frame sequences, excess sharing between twins appeared weaker.

Healthy Caucasians, and only they, were the donors. The sample also formed part of further work on yellow fever vaccine responses in identical twins.

Sample: CD4+ T cells sorted from blood. The chain links TRBV12-3 or TRBV12-4 to TRBJ2-5, with 7 bases identical to TRBD2. The sequence came from a woman under 30 in good health. The CDR3 loop reads CASSVRGGLEETQYF. The CDR3 nucleotides read TGTGCCAGCAGTGTCCGGGGAGGGTTGGAGGAGACCCAGTACTTC.